This T cell receptor (beta chain) was observed in a study of T cell responses to AZD1222 COVID-19 vaccine. Assay used: immunoSEQ multiplex PCR; TCRdb lists only in-frame clones, some missing. Of 130,000 or so clones detected, about 88% appear once; the ten largest clones hold about 2.9%. This clone was detected only once. Germline CDR1 reads SGHAT; CDR2 reads FQNNGV. The V end was cut by 0 bases, the J end by 7 bases, with 19 bases between. The length of the CDR3 is 17 residues. The source is an adult who received the AZD1222 COVID-19 vaccine. The chain joins TRBV11-2 to TRBJ1-3; D uncertain. Source: peripheral blood, taken 28 days after the second AZD1222 dose. The CDR3 spells CASSLEGRAAPENTIYF. The DNA of the CDR3 is TGTGCCAGCAGCTTAGAGGGTAGGGCAGCCCCGGAGAACACCATATATTTT.